This T cell receptor beta chain emerged from a study of control samples from healthy donors and cancer patients. Libraries were prepared by immunoSEQ multiplex PCR; TCRdb keeps only in-frame clonotypes and omits some of them. Of some 130,000 clones listed, 80% to 95% are singletons. The V and J ends lost 3 bases and 11 bases respectively, with 13 bases between them. The CDR3 covers 12 residues. This clone appeared a single time. The J gene is TRBJ1-1, the V gene TRBV12-3 or TRBV12-4; unclear D gene. This TCR was sampled from a man aged 25-45 years in good health. The material sequenced was blood. The CDR3 is CASSFEIRVAFF. CDR3 DNA: TGTGCCAGCAGTTTTGAGATCAGAGTGGCTTTCTTT.